This TCR beta chain was obtained from a study of blood T cell repertoires in COVID-19. Study information: The United States, Italy and Spain were the sources of the acute and convalescent COVID-19 samples. T cells, B-cell-depleted T cells, or PBMCs supplied cDNA or gDNA.

Researchers sorted participants into cohorts using their self-reported clinical history. Shortly before study entry, within 2 weeks, exposed participants had met a COVID-19 case. Produced via immunoSEQ multiplex PCR; TCRdb's table is partial and in-frame only. The table includes some 320,000 clones, over 90% detected once. The CDR3 consists of 16 residues. Germline V gives CDR1 MGHRA, CDR2 YSYEKL. The junction had 2 bases not matched to a gene; V was cut back by 4 bases and J by 0 bases. The TCR was taken from a woman aged 30 to 39 who had been exposed to COVID-19. The rearrangement uses TRBV4-1 and TRBJ2-2; TRBD2 aligns across 10 bases. The specimen sequenced was PBMCs or T cells enriched from blood (not recorded which). The CDR3 coding sequence is TGCGCCAGCAGCCTAACTAGCGGGGCGAACACCGGGGAGCTGTTTTTT. Translating gives CASSLTSGANTGELFF.